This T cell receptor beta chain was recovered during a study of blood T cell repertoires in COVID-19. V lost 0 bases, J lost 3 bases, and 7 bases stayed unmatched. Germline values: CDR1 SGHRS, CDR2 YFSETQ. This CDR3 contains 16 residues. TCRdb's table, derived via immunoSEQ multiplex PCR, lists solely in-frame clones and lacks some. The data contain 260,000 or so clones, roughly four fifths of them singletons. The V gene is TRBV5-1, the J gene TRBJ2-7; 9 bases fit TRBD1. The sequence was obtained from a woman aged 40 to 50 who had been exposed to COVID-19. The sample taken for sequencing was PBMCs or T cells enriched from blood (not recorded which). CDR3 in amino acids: CASSLDPGQGVYEQYF. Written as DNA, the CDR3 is TGCGCCAGCAGCTTGGATCCGGGACAGGGAGTCTACGAGCAGTACTTC.